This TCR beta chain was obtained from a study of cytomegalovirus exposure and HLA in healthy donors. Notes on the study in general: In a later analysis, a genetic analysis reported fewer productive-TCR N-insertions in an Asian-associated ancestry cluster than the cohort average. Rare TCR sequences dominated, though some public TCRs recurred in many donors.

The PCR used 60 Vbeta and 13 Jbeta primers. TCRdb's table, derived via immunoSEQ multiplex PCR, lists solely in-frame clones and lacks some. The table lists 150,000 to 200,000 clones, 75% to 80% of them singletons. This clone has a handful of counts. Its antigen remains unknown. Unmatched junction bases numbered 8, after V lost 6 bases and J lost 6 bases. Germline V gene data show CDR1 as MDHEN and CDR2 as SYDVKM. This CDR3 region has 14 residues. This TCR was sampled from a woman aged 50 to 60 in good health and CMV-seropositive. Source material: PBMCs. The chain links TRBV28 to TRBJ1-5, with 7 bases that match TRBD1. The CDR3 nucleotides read TGTGCCAGCAGCCCGACAGGGTATAGTCAGCCCCAGCATTTT. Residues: CASSPTGYSQPQHF.